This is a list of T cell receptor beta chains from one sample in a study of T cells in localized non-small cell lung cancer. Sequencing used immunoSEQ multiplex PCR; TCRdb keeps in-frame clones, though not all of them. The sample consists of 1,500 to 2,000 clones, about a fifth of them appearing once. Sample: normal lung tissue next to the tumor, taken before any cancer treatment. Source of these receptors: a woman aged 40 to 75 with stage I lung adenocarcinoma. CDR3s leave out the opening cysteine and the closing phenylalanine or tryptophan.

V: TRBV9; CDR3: ASSDAGGINGYT
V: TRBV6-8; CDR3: ASRPDRTTEAF
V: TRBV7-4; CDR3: ASTSGGTNEQF
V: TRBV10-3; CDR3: AISESHLTGRGYT
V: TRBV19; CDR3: ASSSTPNTEAF
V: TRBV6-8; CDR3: ASSSGRYNEQF
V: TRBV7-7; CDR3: AVPGQGSTNEKLF
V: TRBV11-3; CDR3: ASSLTGGATNEQY
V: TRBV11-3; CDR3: ASSVGPTANTGELF
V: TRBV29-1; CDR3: SVRRGGPYEQY